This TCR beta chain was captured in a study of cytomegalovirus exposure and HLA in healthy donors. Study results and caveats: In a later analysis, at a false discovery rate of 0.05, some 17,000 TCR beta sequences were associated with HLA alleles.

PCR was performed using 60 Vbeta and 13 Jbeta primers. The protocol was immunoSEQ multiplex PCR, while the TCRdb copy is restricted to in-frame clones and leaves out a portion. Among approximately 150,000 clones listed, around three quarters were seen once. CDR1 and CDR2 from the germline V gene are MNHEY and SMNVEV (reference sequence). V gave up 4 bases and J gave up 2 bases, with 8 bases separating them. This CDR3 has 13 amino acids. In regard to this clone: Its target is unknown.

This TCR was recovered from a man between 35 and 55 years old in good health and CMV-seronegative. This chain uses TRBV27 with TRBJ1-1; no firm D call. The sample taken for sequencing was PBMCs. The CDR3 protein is CASSSGRNTEAFF. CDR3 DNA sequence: TGTGCCAGCAGTTCTGGGAGAAACACTGAAGCTTTCTTT.